The rows below give T cell receptor beta chains drawn from one sample of a study of blood T cell repertoires in COVID-19. Some clones are missing from TCRdb's copy, which holds only in-frame ones; the method was immunoSEQ multiplex PCR. This sample has around 160,000 clones, with approximately 80% found just once. The source material was peripheral blood. Receptors originate from a human donor with acute or convalescent COVID-19. The donor label of this sample is uncertain. The CDR3 runs from the conserved cysteine through the conserved F or W. D genes are given only for firm matches. Only some rows state a clone size, as once, few, many or a class for expanded clones.

size	V	D	J	DNA	CDR3
few	TRBV19	-	TRBJ1-5	TGTGCCAGTACCCCAGAGGGACGGGGGGAAGGTCAGCCCCAGCATTTT	CASTPEGRGEGQPQHF
-	TRBV5-1	-	TRBJ1-2	TGCGCCAGCAGCCCCGAGGGGGGGCGGTATGGCTACACCTTC	CASSPEGGRYGYTF
once	TRBV5-1	-	TRBJ1-1	TGCGCCAGCAGCTTGGAACAGGGTCTCACTGAAGCTTTCTTT	CASSLEQGLTEAFF
-	TRBV27	-	TRBJ1-1	TGTGCCAGCACCACCGGGCCCGGGAAGACTGAAGCTTTCTTT	CASTTGPGKTEAFF
-	TRBV7-2	TRBD1	TRBJ2-7	TGTGCCAGCAGCCAAAACCAGGGGGTGGGGGAGCAGTACTTC	CASSQNQGVGEQYF
-	TRBV10-1	-	TRBJ1-1	TGCGCCAGCAGTGAGGAGGGATGGGACACTGAAGCTTTCTTT	CASSEEGWDTEAFF
-	TRBV5-1	-	TRBJ1-5	TGCGCCAGCAGCTTGGGGAGTGGTAATCAGCCCCAGCATTTT	CASSLGSGNQPQHF
-	TRBV19	-	TRBJ1-2	TGTGCCAGTAAGCCCCGACGAGGCGACAGCGCTAGTAACTATGGCTACACCTTC	CASKPRRGDSASNYGYTF
once	TRBV2	TRBD2	TRBJ2-1	TGTGCCAGCAGTGATCCGGGACTAGGAAAAAATGAGCAGTTCTTC	CASSDPGLGKNEQFF
many	TRBV2	-	TRBJ1-6	TGTGCCAGTGCAGACGGGAGCTCCTATAATTCACCCCTCCACTTT	CASADGSSYNSPLHF
-	TRBV6-5	-	TRBJ1-4	TGTGCCAGCAGGGATTTAAGACAGAATGAAAAACTGTTTTTT	CASRDLRQNEKLFF
-	TRBV11-2	-	TRBJ2-7	TGTGCCAGCAGCTTGGGCCGAGGGTACTACGAGCAGTACTTC	CASSLGRGYYEQYF
-	TRBV5-1	TRBD2	TRBJ2-1	TGCGCCAGCAGCGCCGGACTAGCGGGGGGTCTCTCCTACAATGAGCAGTTCTTC	CASSAGLAGGLSYNEQFF
-	TRBV5-1	-	TRBJ1-5	TGCGCCAGCAGCCCAGGGCAGAGCAATCAGCCCCAGCATTTT	CASSPGQSNQPQHF
-	TRBV15	TRBD1	TRBJ1-5	TGTGCCACCAGCAGAGCCCGACAGGGGAATCAGCCCCAGCATTTT	CATSRARQGNQPQHF
few	TRBV10-2	-	TRBJ1-1	TGCGCCAGCAGTGAGTCTCTTATGAGCTCCCAAGCTTTCTTT	CASSESLMSSQAFF
-	TRBV19	-	TRBJ1-3	TGTGCCAGTAGTATTTACGGTATGGTTGCCTCTGGAAACACCATATATTTT	CASSIYGMVASGNTIYF
-	TRBV7-6	-	TRBJ1-1	TGTGCCAGCAGCCTCCGCCAGGGGAATGAAGCTTTCTTT	CASSLRQGNEAFF
-	TRBV10-3	TRBD1	TRBJ1-4	TGTGCCATCAGTACAGGGGCAACTAATGAAAAACTGTTTTTT	CAISTGATNEKLFF
-	TRBV18	TRBD1	TRBJ1-2	TGTGCCAGCTTCCCGGGACAGGGTTTAGATGGCTACACCTTC	CASFPGQGLDGYTF
-	TRBV18	-	TRBJ2-1	TGTGCCAGCTCACCACAATGGATCGGGGAGCAGTTCTTC	CASSPQWIGEQFF
-	TRBV27	TRBD1	TRBJ2-1	TGTGCCAGCAGTTTAACGACAGGGGCCCGATCCTACAATGAGCAGTTCTTC	CASSLTTGARSYNEQFF
-	TRBV2	-	TRBJ2-1	TGTGCCAGCAGTCCTGACAGGTCCCTGGGCAATGAGCAGTTCTTC	CASSPDRSLGNEQFF
-	TRBV19	-	TRBJ2-3	TGTGCCAGTAGTATGGGGGGGCTGGGGACAGATACGCAGTATTTT	CASSMGGLGTDTQYF
-	TRBV7-6	-	TRBJ2-3	TGTGCCAGCAGCCAGCCCGGGGGAACAGATACGCAGTATTTT	CASSQPGGTDTQYF
-	TRBV2	TRBD1	TRBJ1-2	TGTGCCAGCAGAGGAGTGAAGACCGGGACAGACTATGGCTACACCTTC	CASRGVKTGTDYGYTF
-	TRBV12-3/TRBV12-4	-	TRBJ2-1	TGTGCCAGCAGTTTGTTCGGCAATGAGCAGTTCTTC	CASSLFGNEQFF
-	TRBV19	TRBD1	TRBJ1-6	TGTGCCAGTAGGGACAGGGGGAATTCACCCCTCCACTTT	CASRDRGNSPLHF
-	TRBV29-1	-	TRBJ2-3	TGCAGCGTGAAGCAGGGGTTAGCAGATACGCAGTATTTT	CSVKQGLADTQYF
-	TRBV19	-	TRBJ1-5	TGTGCCAGTAGTGCGGGAGGCGATAGCAATCAGCCCCAGCATTTT	CASSAGGDSNQPQHF
few	TRBV5-6	-	TRBJ1-2	TGTGCCAGCAGTCCCGGGACAACCGCAGGAGGCTACACCTTC	CASSPGTTAGGYTF
once	TRBV4-1	-	TRBJ1-6	TGCGCCAGCAGCCAAGATCAACCGGGGGGTAATTCACCCCTCCACTTT	CASSQDQPGGNSPLHF
once	TRBV2	TRBD1	TRBJ1-2	TGTGCCAGCAGTTACGACAGGGGCTTAAGTGGCTACACCTTC	CASSYDRGLSGYTF
-	TRBV29-1	-	TRBJ1-5	TGCAGCGTTGAAGTCGCAGAGGATCAGCCCCAGCATTTT	CSVEVAEDQPQHF
once	TRBV5-1	-	TRBJ2-1	TGCGCCAGCAGCTTGAAATTGACAGAGAGCTCCTACAATGAGCAGTTCTTC	CASSLKLTESSYNEQFF
-	TRBV30	-	TRBJ1-3	TGTGCCTGGAGTGTAGGGGCAGTTCGCTCTGGAAACACCATATATTTT	CAWSVGAVRSGNTIYF